The 13 T cell receptor beta chains below come from one sample, sequenced in a study of cytotoxic CD8 clonotypes in ibrutinib-treated CLL. Sequencing was performed with immunoSEQ multiplex PCR; in TCRdb, only in-frame clones are kept and a portion is missing. This table holds hundreds of thousands of clones, about 64% found once. The starting material was PBMCs, obtained after 36 months of ibrutinib treatment. The receptors originated from a human donor with chronic lymphocytic leukemia.

The chain couples TRBV6-5 to TRBJ1-2, with 7 bases lining up with TRBD1. Per germline, CDR1 MNHEY and CDR2 SVGAGI. The CDR3 contains 13 residues. V trimming: 10 bases; J trimming: 1 base; junction bases outside the gene matches: 6. The CDR3 sequence is CAIGRGLNYGYTF. CDR3 in DNA: TGTGCCATCGGGAGGGGGCTTAACTATGGCTACACCTTC.

The chain employs TRBV18 and TRBJ1-1; D is perhaps TRBD1 (6 bases). The V end lost 3 bases, the J end lost 1 base, and 12 bases lay between the germline ends. CDR1 KGHSH and CDR2 LQKENI come from the germline V gene. This CDR3 has 15 amino acids. CDR3 protein: CASSPHRVGNTEAFF. In DNA, the CDR3 is TGTGCCAGCTCACCCCACAGGGTTGGGAACACTGAAGCTTTCTTT.

The chain employs TRBV27 and TRBJ2-7, with D perhaps being TRBD1 or TRBD2 (6 bases each). V lost 5 bases, J lost 4 bases, and 21 bases lay in between. Germline V CDR1 and CDR2: MNHEY, SMNVEV (reference sequence). This CDR3 has 16 residues. CDR3 region: CASSPLGGRVMYEQYF. CDR3 DNA: TGTGCCAGCAGTCCCCTGGGGGGCAGGGTAATGTACGAGCAGTACTTC.

There are a few counts of this clone. V and J are TRBV27 and TRBJ1-2; D is ambiguous. The germline V gene has CDR1 MNHEY and CDR2 SMNVEV (reference sequence). Trimming pared 5 bases from V and 1 base from J, leaving 17 bases between. The CDR3 is 16 amino acids. The CDR3, as DNA: TGTGCCAGCAGTGGCAAACCTCACGCTATTAACTATGGCTACACCTTC. Its protein is CASSGKPHAINYGYTF.

CDR3 sequence: CASSSPGTASYEQYF. CDR3 DNA sequence: TGTGCCAGCAGTTCACCCGGGACAGCGTCCTACGAGCAGTACTTC. The gene calls are TRBV28 and TRBJ2-7; the match to TRBD1 covers 7 bases. The junction had 7 bases not matched to a gene; V was cut back by 4 bases and J by 1 base. CDR1 and CDR2 (germline): MDHEN, SYDVKM. CDR3 size: 15 residues.

The chain uses TRBV28 and TRBJ2-7; D unclear. This CDR3 is built from 13 residues. V lost 3 bases and J 2 bases, leaving 8 bases between the germline ends. The V gene's germline CDR1 is MDHEN and CDR2 SYDVKM. The CDR3 nucleotides are TGTGCCAGCAGTTTCTTCCGGGCCTACGAGCAGTACTTC. This translates into CASSFFRAYEQYF. The whole variable domain, filled in from reference TRBV28 and TRBJ2-7, reads DVKVTQSSRYLVKRTGEKVFLECVQDMDHENMFWYRQDPGLGLRLIYFSYDVKMKEKGDIPEGYSVSREKKERFSLILESASTNQTSMYLCASSFFRAYEQYFGPGTRLTVT.

The CDR3 is CASSSVRDRLFQTPYNEQFF. CDR3 nucleotide sequence: TGTGCCAGCAGTTCGGTTAGGGACAGGCTCTTCCAAACCCCCTACAATGAGCAGTTCTTC. The chain is built from TRBV7-3 and TRBJ2-1, with 8 bases lining up with TRBD1. V was clipped by 6 bases and J by 2 bases; unmatched bases: 21. This CDR3 has 20 amino acids. The V gene's germline CDR1 is SGHTA and CDR2 FQGTGA.

The chain has TRBV25-1 and TRBJ1-2, with a tentative D call TRBD1 (6 bases). CDR1 and CDR2 (germline): MGHDK, SYGVNS. The V and J ends lost 8 bases and 3 bases respectively, with 19 bases between them. The CDR3 covers 15 residues. The CDR3 loop is CASAPSGGADYGYTF. The DNA of the CDR3 is TGTGCCAGCGCCCCCTCCGGGGGCGCGGACTATGGCTACACCTTC.

The chain carries TRBV6-9 and TRBJ2-5; D is possibly TRBD1 (5 bases). Per the germline V gene, CDR1 is MNHGY and CDR2 is SVAAGI. Trimming removed 2 bases from V and 4 bases from J, with 14 bases in between. The CDR3 loop spans 15 amino acids. The DNA of the CDR3 is TGTGCCAGCAGTTATGCCAGGGTGTTAGCAGAGACCCAGTACTTC. Translating it yields CASSYARVLAETQYF.

CDR3 DNA: TGTGCCAGCAGCTTGGCCCACTCACCTTACCGACTACTGAACACTGAAGCTTTCTTT. It codes for CASSLAHSPYRLLNTEAFF. This sequence joins TRBV5-5 and TRBJ1-1; D gene unclear. The CDR3 runs 19 residues. The V and J ends lost 0 bases and 0 bases respectively, with 21 bases between them. Germline V gives CDR1 SGHKS, CDR2 YYEKEE (reference sequence).

The J gene is TRBJ1-1, the V gene TRBV19; TRBD1 aligns across 9 bases. The CDR3 runs 15 residues. Germline CDR1 LNHDA, CDR2 SQIVND (reference sequence). J gave up 4 bases and V 7 bases, and 10 bases lay outside the gene matches. The CDR3 bases are TGTGCCAGTAACGATAACAGGGGGCGCGCCACTGAAGCTTTCTTT. This encodes CASNDNRGRATEAFF. Full variable domain (rest looked up from reference TRBV19 and TRBJ1-1): DGGITQSPKYLFRKEGQNVTLSCEQNLNHDAMYWYRQDPGQGLRLIYYSQIVNDFQKGDIAEGYSVSREKKESFPLTVTSAQKNPTAFYLCASNDNRGRATEAFFGQGTRLTVV.

This chain connects TRBV6-5 to TRBJ1-5, with no clear D. The CDR3 length is 12 residues. The germline V and J ends were trimmed by 5 bases and 9 bases, with 11 bases remaining between them. Germline V lookup: CDR1 MNHEY, CDR2 SVGAGI. The CDR3 DNA follows: TGTGCCAGCAGTAACATCGCGGGGCCCCAGCATTTT. Translated, it gives CASSNIAGPQHF.

The rearrangement uses TRBV15 and TRBJ1-2; D uncertain. Germline V lookup: CDR1 LNHNV, CDR2 YYDKDF (reference sequence). Trimming cost V 5 bases and J 0 bases, with 10 bases left between them. CDR3 length: 14 residues. The CDR3, as DNA: TGTGCCACCAGCGAGGGCGGGGCTAACTATGGCTACACCTTC. Its translation is CATSEGGANYGYTF.